Listed below are T cell receptor beta chains from one sample, sequenced in a study of T cell changes during pregnancy in multiple sclerosis. TCRdb's table, derived via immunoSEQ multiplex PCR, lists solely in-frame clones and lacks some. The sample lists fewer than 90,000 clones; roughly 93% were seen once. The starting material was peripheral blood, obtained in the first trimester of pregnancy. These receptors were obtained from a female donor with multiple sclerosis, enrolled in a pregnancy study. The CDR3 runs from the conserved cysteine through the conserved F or W. A D gene is named only where the DNA matches it firmly. Size values are once, few and many counts, or a class for expanded clones, and some rows have none.

v_call: TRBV2
d_call: .
cdr3_length: 12
clone_size: .
j_call: TRBJ1-2
cdr3_aa: CASREVGPGYTF
cdr3_nt: TGTGCCAGCCGGGAGGTAGGACCCGGCTACACCTTC

v_call: TRBV5-1
d_call: TRBD1
cdr3_length: 15
clone_size: .
j_call: TRBJ2-5
cdr3_aa: CASSLVRTGIETQYF
cdr3_nt: TGCGCCAGCAGCTTGGTGCGGACAGGGATCGAGACCCAGTACTTC

v_call: TRBV7-2
d_call: TRBD2
cdr3_length: 16
clone_size: .
j_call: TRBJ2-3
cdr3_aa: CASSPAGTSGTDTQYF
cdr3_nt: TGTGCCAGCAGCCCCGCCGGGACTAGCGGCACAGATACGCAGTATTTT

v_call: TRBV4-3
d_call: TRBD1
cdr3_length: 14
clone_size: .
j_call: TRBJ1-2
cdr3_aa: CASSQETGPYGYTF
cdr3_nt: TGCGCCAGCAGCCAAGAGACAGGGCCCTATGGCTACACCTTC

v_call: TRBV7-2
d_call: .
cdr3_length: 13
clone_size: .
j_call: TRBJ2-4
cdr3_aa: CASNRGSGPIQYF
cdr3_nt: TGTGCCAGCAACCGGGGTAGCGGACCCATTCAGTACTTC

v_call: TRBV9
d_call: .
cdr3_length: 15
clone_size: .
j_call: TRBJ2-7
cdr3_aa: CASSVGSEPTYEQYF
cdr3_nt: TGTGCCAGCAGCGTAGGGTCAGAACCCACCTACGAGCAGTACTTC

v_call: TRBV20-1
d_call: .
cdr3_length: 9
clone_size: few
j_call: TRBJ1-1
cdr3_aa: CSARQEAFF
cdr3_nt: TGCAGTGCTAGACAAGAAGCTTTCTTT

v_call: TRBV19
d_call: .
cdr3_length: 14
clone_size: .
j_call: TRBJ2-2
cdr3_aa: CASSIVQGTGELFF
cdr3_nt: TGTGCCAGTAGTATAGTACAGGGCACCGGGGAGCTGTTTTTT

v_call: TRBV5-1
d_call: TRBD1
cdr3_length: 16
clone_size: .
j_call: TRBJ1-1
cdr3_aa: CASRFGGQGEWTEAFF
cdr3_nt: TGCGCCAGCAGATTTGGAGGACAGGGTGAATGGACTGAAGCTTTCTTT

v_call: TRBV10-2
d_call: TRBD2
cdr3_length: 14
clone_size: .
j_call: TRBJ2-3
cdr3_aa: CATSEGGNPDTQYF
cdr3_nt: TGCGCCACCTCAGAGGGAGGGAATCCAGATACGCAGTATTTT

v_call: TRBV27
d_call: TRBD1
cdr3_length: 14
clone_size: .
j_call: TRBJ2-7
cdr3_aa: CASKPRDRSYEQYF
cdr3_nt: TGTGCCAGCAAGCCTCGGGACAGGTCCTACGAGCAGTACTTC

v_call: TRBV4-3
d_call: TRBD2
cdr3_length: 15
clone_size: .
j_call: TRBJ2-2
cdr3_aa: CASSQYGGASRELFF
cdr3_nt: TGCGCCAGCAGCCAATACGGGGGGGCCTCTCGGGAGCTGTTTTTT

v_call: TRBV9
d_call: .
cdr3_length: 16
clone_size: .
j_call: TRBJ1-1
cdr3_aa: CASSPDSGVLFTEAFF
cdr3_nt: TGTGCCAGCAGCCCAGATTCAGGGGTCCTTTTTACTGAAGCTTTCTTT

v_call: TRBV29-1
d_call: .
cdr3_length: 11
clone_size: .
j_call: TRBJ2-7
cdr3_aa: CSVGERGEQYF
cdr3_nt: TGCAGCGTTGGGGAAAGGGGCGAGCAGTACTTC

v_call: TRBV6-4
d_call: .
cdr3_length: 14
clone_size: .
j_call: TRBJ2-1
cdr3_aa: CASSGEAGWGEQFF
cdr3_nt: TGTGCCAGCAGTGGTGAGGCGGGATGGGGTGAGCAGTTCTTC

v_call: TRBV19
d_call: TRBD1
cdr3_length: 17
clone_size: .
j_call: TRBJ2-5
cdr3_aa: CASSRDRGRGGKETQYF
cdr3_nt: TGTGCCAGTAGCCGGGACAGGGGGCGCGGGGGGAAGGAGACCCAGTACTTC

v_call: TRBV6-5
d_call: .
cdr3_length: 16
clone_size: .
j_call: TRBJ1-3
cdr3_aa: CASSYCRGVAGNTIYF
cdr3_nt: TGTGCCAGCAGTTACTGCAGGGGCGTAGCTGGAAACACCATATATTTT

v_call: TRBV2
d_call: .
cdr3_length: 16
clone_size: .
j_call: TRBJ2-1
cdr3_aa: CASSLWPSELYNEQFF
cdr3_nt: TGTGCCAGCAGCCTTTGGCCTAGCGAACTTTACAATGAGCAGTTCTTC

v_call: TRBV19
d_call: .
cdr3_length: 13
clone_size: .
j_call: TRBJ1-5
cdr3_aa: CASTAGLDQPQHF
cdr3_nt: TGTGCCAGTACCGCAGGGTTGGATCAGCCCCAGCATTTT

v_call: TRBV5-1
d_call: TRBD1
cdr3_length: 13
clone_size: .
j_call: TRBJ1-2
cdr3_aa: CASSPGGGYGYTF
cdr3_nt: TGCGCCAGCAGCCCAGGGGGCGGGTATGGCTACACCTTC

v_call: TRBV4-1
d_call: TRBD2
cdr3_length: 19
clone_size: .
j_call: TRBJ2-3
cdr3_aa: CASSQDYPQTSGPSDTQYF
cdr3_nt: TGCGCCAGCAGCCAAGATTACCCCCAAACTAGCGGGCCCTCAGATACGCAGTATTTT

v_call: TRBV4-1
d_call: .
cdr3_length: 19
clone_size: once
j_call: TRBJ2-1
cdr3_aa: CASSQGFILRRSSYNEQFF
cdr3_nt: TGCGCCAGCAGCCAAGGATTTATCCTACGGCGGAGCTCCTACAATGAGCAGTTCTTC

v_call: TRBV28
d_call: .
cdr3_length: 11
clone_size: .
j_call: TRBJ2-5
cdr3_aa: CASSLQETQYF
cdr3_nt: TGTGCCAGCAGTCTTCAGGAGACCCAGTACTTC

v_call: TRBV7-2
d_call: .
cdr3_length: 14
clone_size: .
j_call: TRBJ2-1
cdr3_aa: CASSLALEANEQFF
cdr3_nt: TGTGCCAGCAGCTTAGCGCTAGAAGCAAATGAGCAGTTCTTC

v_call: TRBV19
d_call: .
cdr3_length: 15
clone_size: .
j_call: TRBJ2-3
cdr3_aa: CASKRPGYGSDTQYF
cdr3_nt: TGTGCCAGCAAGCGGCCAGGATACGGGTCAGATACGCAGTATTTT

v_call: TRBV2
d_call: .
cdr3_length: 13
clone_size: .
j_call: TRBJ2-5
cdr3_aa: CASSDRAAETQYF
cdr3_nt: TGTGCCAGCAGTGACAGGGCCGCAGAGACCCAGTACTTC

v_call: TRBV19
d_call: .
cdr3_length: 14
clone_size: .
j_call: TRBJ2-7
cdr3_aa: CASSMWQGSYEQYF
cdr3_nt: TGTGCCAGTAGTATGTGGCAGGGAAGCTACGAGCAGTACTTC

v_call: TRBV5-4
d_call: .
cdr3_length: 14
clone_size: .
j_call: TRBJ1-1
cdr3_aa: CASRPGWGDTEAFF
cdr3_nt: TGTGCCAGCAGGCCTGGGTGGGGGGACACTGAAGCTTTCTTT

v_call: TRBV2
d_call: TRBD2
cdr3_length: 15
clone_size: .
j_call: TRBJ2-7
cdr3_aa: CASRGGSGTPYEQYF
cdr3_nt: TGTGCCAGCAGGGGGGGTAGCGGGACCCCCTACGAGCAGTACTTC

v_call: TRBV5-8
d_call: .
cdr3_length: 13
clone_size: .
j_call: TRBJ2-3
cdr3_aa: CASSLSHAATQYF
cdr3_nt: TGTGCCAGCAGCTTGAGTCACGCGGCTACGCAGTATTTT

v_call: TRBV28
d_call: .
cdr3_length: 16
clone_size: .
j_call: TRBJ1-5
cdr3_aa: CASSLNRAGSNQPQHF
cdr3_nt: TGTGCCAGCAGTTTAAACAGGGCGGGCAGCAATCAGCCCCAGCATTTT

v_call: TRBV6-5
d_call: .
cdr3_length: 16
clone_size: .
j_call: TRBJ1-6
cdr3_aa: CASSYSGGHHNSPLHF
cdr3_nt: TGTGCCAGCAGTTACTCTGGCGGGCACCATAATTCACCCCTCCACTTT

v_call: TRBV27
d_call: .
cdr3_length: 13
clone_size: .
j_call: TRBJ1-5
cdr3_aa: CASSFGRNQPQHF
cdr3_nt: TGTGCCAGCAGTTTTGGCAGGAATCAGCCCCAGCATTTT

v_call: TRBV6-1
d_call: .
cdr3_length: 15
clone_size: .
j_call: TRBJ1-1
cdr3_aa: CASSESGAMNTEAFF
cdr3_nt: TGTGCCAGCAGTGAAAGTGGGGCGATGAACACTGAAGCTTTCTTT

v_call: TRBV7-2
d_call: TRBD1
cdr3_length: 14
clone_size: .
j_call: TRBJ2-7
cdr3_aa: CASSLRDRGDEQYF
cdr3_nt: TGTGCCAGCAGCTTAAGGGACAGGGGCGACGAGCAGTACTTC

v_call: TRBV9
d_call: .
cdr3_length: 14
clone_size: .
j_call: TRBJ1-3
cdr3_aa: CASSVTDSGNTIYF
cdr3_nt: TGTGCCAGCAGCGTAACAGACTCTGGAAACACCATATATTTT

v_call: TRBV5-1
d_call: .
cdr3_length: 14
clone_size: .
j_call: TRBJ1-1
cdr3_aa: CASSFQVVDTEAFF
cdr3_nt: TGCGCCAGCAGCTTTCAGGTGGTGGACACTGAAGCTTTCTTT

v_call: TRBV27
d_call: TRBD2
cdr3_length: 15
clone_size: .
j_call: TRBJ2-1
cdr3_aa: CASYRGLAGYNEQFF
cdr3_nt: TGTGCCAGCTATAGGGGACTAGCGGGGTACAATGAGCAGTTCTTC

v_call: TRBV7-6
d_call: TRBD2
cdr3_length: 15
clone_size: .
j_call: TRBJ2-7
cdr3_aa: CASSFRTSGNYEQYF
cdr3_nt: TGTGCCAGCAGCTTCCGAACTAGCGGGAACTACGAGCAGTACTTC

v_call: TRBV6-6
d_call: TRBD1
cdr3_length: 16
clone_size: .
j_call: TRBJ2-7
cdr3_aa: CASSSSGTGGLYEQYF
cdr3_nt: TGTGCCAGCAGTTCGTCCGGGACAGGGGGACTCTACGAGCAGTACTTC

v_call: TRBV29-1
d_call: TRBD1
cdr3_length: 15
clone_size: .
j_call: TRBJ2-7
cdr3_aa: CSVALPGQLIHEQYF
cdr3_nt: TGCAGCGTTGCCCTCCCGGGACAGCTCATCCACGAGCAGTACTTC

v_call: TRBV5-1
d_call: TRBD2
cdr3_length: 13
clone_size: .
j_call: TRBJ2-7
cdr3_aa: CASSLEPGGEQYF
cdr3_nt: TGCGCCAGCAGCTTGGAGCCGGGAGGCGAGCAGTACTTC

v_call: TRBV10-3
d_call: TRBD1
cdr3_length: 14
clone_size: .
j_call: TRBJ2-7
cdr3_aa: CAISNTDRSYEQYF
cdr3_nt: TGTGCCATCTCCAACACGGACAGGTCCTACGAGCAGTACTTC

v_call: TRBV28
d_call: .
cdr3_length: 13
clone_size: .
j_call: TRBJ1-1
cdr3_aa: CASSLPGVTEAFF
cdr3_nt: TGTGCCAGCAGTTTGCCAGGGGTCACTGAAGCTTTCTTT

v_call: TRBV28
d_call: .
cdr3_length: 15
clone_size: .
j_call: TRBJ1-4
cdr3_aa: CASSLPTEGNEKLFF
cdr3_nt: TGTGCCAGCAGTTTACCGACGGAGGGGAATGAAAAACTGTTTTTT

v_call: TRBV2
d_call: .
cdr3_length: 15
clone_size: .
j_call: TRBJ2-2
cdr3_aa: CASSAVSANTGELFF
cdr3_nt: TGTGCCAGCAGCGCGGTCAGCGCGAACACCGGGGAGCTGTTTTTT

v_call: TRBV7-3
d_call: TRBD2
cdr3_length: 15
clone_size: .
j_call: TRBJ2-1
cdr3_aa: CASSFGLAGYNEQFF
cdr3_nt: TGTGCCAGCAGCTTTGGACTAGCGGGGTACAATGAGCAGTTCTTC

v_call: TRBV7-2
d_call: .
cdr3_length: 14
clone_size: .
j_call: TRBJ1-1
cdr3_aa: CASSLGGGNTEAFF
cdr3_nt: TGTGCCAGCAGCTTAGGAGGGGGGAACACTGAAGCTTTCTTT

v_call: TRBV27
d_call: .
cdr3_length: 14
clone_size: .
j_call: TRBJ2-7
cdr3_aa: CASSLGRRGYEQYF
cdr3_nt: TGTGCCAGCAGTTTGGGGAGAAGAGGGTACGAGCAGTACTTC

v_call: TRBV9
d_call: .
cdr3_length: 15
clone_size: few
j_call: TRBJ1-2
cdr3_aa: CASSVALAGGAGYTF
cdr3_nt: TGTGCCAGCAGCGTAGCTCTGGCGGGAGGAGCTGGCTACACCTTC

v_call: TRBV7-9
d_call: TRBD2
cdr3_length: 16
clone_size: .
j_call: TRBJ2-3
cdr3_aa: CASSYSTSGYTDTQYF
cdr3_nt: TGTGCCAGCAGCTATTCGACTAGCGGTTACACAGATACGCAGTATTTT

v_call: TRBV18
d_call: TRBD1
cdr3_length: 16
clone_size: .
j_call: TRBJ1-5
cdr3_aa: CASSPVGQGGIQPQHF
cdr3_nt: TGTGCCAGCTCACCAGTGGGACAGGGAGGGATTCAGCCCCAGCATTTT

v_call: TRBV9
d_call: .
cdr3_length: 16
clone_size: .
j_call: TRBJ2-3
cdr3_aa: CASSVEISPGVDTQYF
cdr3_nt: TGTGCCAGCAGCGTAGAAATTAGTCCGGGGGTGGATACGCAGTATTTT

v_call: TRBV7-2
d_call: .
cdr3_length: 17
clone_size: .
j_call: TRBJ1-5
cdr3_aa: CASSLGSLRASNQPQHF
cdr3_nt: TGTGCCAGCAGCTTAGGGTCGCTACGGGCTAGCAATCAGCCTCAGCATTTT

v_call: TRBV7-3
d_call: .
cdr3_length: 17
clone_size: .
j_call: TRBJ1-4
cdr3_aa: CASSLERKVTTNEKLFF
cdr3_nt: TGTGCCAGCAGCTTAGAGCGCAAGGTAACAACTAATGAAAAACTGTTTTTT

v_call: TRBV4-1
d_call: .
cdr3_length: 18
clone_size: .
j_call: TRBJ2-4
cdr3_aa: CASSQGQAHGVAKNIQYF
cdr3_nt: TGCGCCAGCAGCCAAGGACAGGCGCACGGGGTAGCCAAAAACATTCAGTACTTC

v_call: TRBV5-1
d_call: .
cdr3_length: 15
clone_size: .
j_call: TRBJ2-7
cdr3_aa: CASRRVRQDTYEQYF
cdr3_nt: TGCGCCAGCAGACGGGTACGACAGGATACCTACGAGCAGTACTTC

v_call: TRBV7-8
d_call: .
cdr3_length: 12
clone_size: .
j_call: TRBJ1-1
cdr3_aa: CASSLPGAEAFF
cdr3_nt: TGTGCCAGCAGCTTACCGGGGGCTGAAGCTTTCTTT

v_call: TRBV29-1
d_call: .
cdr3_length: 12
clone_size: .
j_call: TRBJ2-7
cdr3_aa: CSVGAGFKEQYF
cdr3_nt: TGCAGCGTTGGGGCGGGTTTTAAGGAGCAGTACTTC

v_call: TRBV5-8
d_call: .
cdr3_length: 17
clone_size: once
j_call: TRBJ1-6
cdr3_aa: CASSFVAGTLGNSPLHF
cdr3_nt: TGTGCCAGCAGCTTTGTCGCAGGGACTTTGGGTAATTCACCCCTCCACTTT